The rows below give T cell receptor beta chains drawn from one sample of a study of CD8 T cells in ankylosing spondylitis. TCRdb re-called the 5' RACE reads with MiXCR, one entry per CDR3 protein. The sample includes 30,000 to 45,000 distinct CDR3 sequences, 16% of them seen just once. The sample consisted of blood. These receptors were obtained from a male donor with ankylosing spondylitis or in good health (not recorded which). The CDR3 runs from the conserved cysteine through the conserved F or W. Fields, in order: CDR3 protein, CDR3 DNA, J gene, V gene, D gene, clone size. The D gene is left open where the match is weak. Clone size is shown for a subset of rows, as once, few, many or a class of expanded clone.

CASSERGLPSGANVLTF,TGTGCCAGCAGTGAAAGAGGTTTACCTTCTGGGGCCAACGTCCTGACTTTC,TRBJ2-6,TRBV25-1,.,.
CSVYLAGGLGELFF,TGCAGCGTTTACCTAGCGGGGGGCCTCGGGGAGCTGTTTTTT,TRBJ2-2,TRBV29-1,TRBD2,.
CASSEGGGGTDTQYF,TGTGCCAGCAGTGAAGGAGGGGGGGGCACAGATACGCAGTATTTT,TRBJ2-3,TRBV25-1,.,.
CASSLLGNTGELFF,TGCGCCAGCAGCTTGTTAGGGAACACCGGGGAGCTGTTTTTT,TRBJ2-2,TRBV5-1,.,.
CASSFQTDSTGPFF,TGTGCCAGCAGCTTCCAGACGGACTCCACTGGTCCGTTCTTC,TRBJ2-1,TRBV7-2,.,few
CASSQAGRGAQETQYF,TGTGCCAGCAGCCAAGCCGGCAGGGGGGCCCAAGAGACCCAGTACTTC,TRBJ2-5,TRBV4-2,.,few
CSVEGPWGGDTGELFF,TGCAGCGTTGAGGGCCCCTGGGGGGGCGACACCGGGGAGCTGTTTTTT,TRBJ2-2,TRBV29-1,.,.
CSVRSRGSGNTIYF,TGCAGCGTTCGGTCTAGGGGCTCTGGAAACACCATATATTTT,TRBJ1-3,TRBV29-1,.,.
CATSRERADGEKLFF,TGTGCCACCAGCAGAGAACGAGCAGACGGTGAAAAACTGTTTTTT,TRBJ1-4,TRBV15,.,.
CASSFYRVDNEQFF,TGTGCCAGCAGTTTTTACAGGGTGGACAATGAGCAGTTCTTC,TRBJ2-1,TRBV28,.,.
CASSLRRTTGELFF,TGTGCCAGCAGCTTACGCAGGACCACCGGGGAGCTGTTTTTT,TRBJ2-2,TRBV7-2,.,.
CASSLSPEPQHF,TGTGCCAGCAGTTTAAGCCCAGAGCCCCAGCATTTT,TRBJ1-5,TRBV2,.,few
CASSLVDRVGELFF,TGTGCCAGCAGTTTAGTAGATCGGGTCGGGGAGCTGTTTTTT,TRBJ2-2,TRBV27,.,.
CASSRDGIANEQYF,TGCGCCAGCAGCAGGGACGGAATCGCCAACGAGCAGTACTTC,TRBJ2-7,TRBV5-1,.,.
CASSPRRRSSYNEQFF,TGTGCCAGCAGCCCAAGAAGGCGGAGCTCCTACAATGAGCAGTTCTTC,TRBJ2-1,TRBV7-8,.,.
CAAAPLTGELFF,TGTGCCGCTGCCCCCCTTACCGGGGAGCTGTTTTTT,TRBJ2-2,TRBV7-9,.,few
CATSARTNTGELFF,TGTGCCACCAGTGCCAGGACGAACACCGGGGAGCTGTTTTTT,TRBJ2-2,TRBV24-1,.,.
CASSRQGFTDTQYF,TGTGCCAGCAGTAGACAGGGGTTCACAGATACGCAGTATTTT,TRBJ2-3,TRBV28,TRBD1,many
CASCPGGVNSPLHF,TGTGCCAGCTGTCCAGGGGGCGTGAATTCACCCCTCCACTTT,TRBJ1-6,TRBV6-5,TRBD1,.
CASSAKDRAKNIQYF,TGTGCCAGCAGCGCAAAGGACAGAGCCAAAAACATTCAGTACTTC,TRBJ2-4,TRBV11-1,.,once
CSARDMGADADTQYF,TGCAGTGCTAGAGATATGGGGGCCGACGCAGATACGCAGTATTTT,TRBJ2-3,TRBV20-1,.,.
CASSPLGYPTYNEQFF,TGTGCCAGTAGTCCCCTAGGGTACCCGACCTACAATGAGCAGTTCTTC,TRBJ2-1,TRBV19,.,few
CASSFSTNTGELFF,TGTGCCAGCAGCTTCTCAACGAACACCGGGGAGCTGTTTTTT,TRBJ2-2,TRBV7-9,.,.
CASNTDTFNEQFF,TGTGCCAGCAACACGGACACGTTCAATGAGCAGTTCTTC,TRBJ2-1,TRBV12-3/TRBV12-4,.,.
CASSPGVTGELFF,TGTGCCAGCAGCCCGGGGGTAACCGGGGAGCTGTTTTTT,TRBJ2-2,TRBV3-1,.,few
CASSHRVPDREQFF,TGTGCCAGCAGTCACAGGGTACCGGACAGAGAGCAGTTCTTC,TRBJ2-1,TRBV28,.,.
CASSPRSSDNTQYF,TGTGCCAGCAGTCCCAGGTCCAGCGATAATACGCAGTATTTT,TRBJ2-3,TRBV12-3/TRBV12-4,.,few
CAISELGSGLEQYF,TGTGCCATCAGTGAGCTTGGTAGCGGCCTCGAGCAGTACTTC,TRBJ2-7,TRBV10-3,.,.
CATTRSGGPKDEQFF,TGTGCCACCACCCGGTCGGGAGGGCCCAAGGATGAGCAGTTCTTC,TRBJ2-1,TRBV28,TRBD2,.
CSAISVSGRSSYNEQFF,TGCAGTGCGATCTCGGTTTCGGGACGGAGCTCCTACAATGAGCAGTTCTTC,TRBJ2-1,TRBV20-1,.,many
CASSLDGISYNEQFF,TGCGCCAGCAGCTTGGACGGGATATCCTACAATGAGCAGTTCTTC,TRBJ2-1,TRBV5-1,.,few
CASRDRRYNYEQYF,TGTGCCAGCAGAGACAGGCGATACAACTACGAGCAGTACTTC,TRBJ2-7,TRBV28,.,.
CASRSHAGTGRFQETQYF,TGTGCCAGCAGGTCCCATGCCGGGACAGGGAGGTTCCAAGAGACCCAGTACTTC,TRBJ2-5,TRBV28,TRBD1,.
CASSLGIGTGNTGELFF,TGTGCCAGCAGCTTAGGAATCGGGACAGGGAACACCGGGGAGCTGTTTTTT,TRBJ2-2,TRBV5-5,TRBD1,.
CASSQDPGQGNEQYF,TGTGCCAGCAGCCAAGATCCGGGACAGGGAAACGAGCAGTACTTC,TRBJ2-7,TRBV3-1,TRBD1,.
CASSGAGNSPLHF,TGTGCCAGCAGCGGGGCAGGTAATTCACCCCTCCACTTT,TRBJ1-6,TRBV9,.,few
CASSGGQASDYGYTF,TGTGCCAGCAGCGGGGGACAGGCATCCGACTATGGCTACACCTTC,TRBJ1-2,TRBV9,TRBD1,.